The rows below give T cell receptor beta chains drawn from one sample of a study of blood T cell repertoires in COVID-19. Here immunoSEQ multiplex PCR was the method, and the copy in TCRdb shows in-frame clones only, minus some. The profile shows some 180,000 clones, 84% of them singletons. Source material: peripheral blood. Receptors were obtained from a human donor in a cohort sampled during active COVID-19. The CDR3 runs from the conserved cysteine through the conserved F or W. The D gene is left open where the match is weak. Size values are once, few and many counts, or a class for expanded clones, and some rows have none.

v_gene	abundance	j_gene	d_gene	CDR3nt	CDR3aa
TRBV5-1	NA	TRBJ2-6	TRBD2	TGCGCCAGCAGGCGGGGGTTATTAGACACGACTGGGGCCAACGTCCTGACTTTC	CASRRGLLDTTGANVLTF
TRBV18	NA	TRBJ1-4	NA	TGTGCCAGCTCACAGGGGTACGGTGAAAAACTGTTTTTT	CASSQGYGEKLFF
TRBV19	NA	TRBJ2-7	TRBD2	TGTGCCAGTAGTGACTCCGGCGGGAGCACCTACGAGCAGTACTTC	CASSDSGGSTYEQYF
TRBV19	once	TRBJ2-5	TRBD2	TGTGCCAGTACCCCGGGGGGGCTACCCCAAGAGACCCAGTACTTC	CASTPGGLPQETQYF
TRBV30	NA	TRBJ1-4	NA	TGTGCCTGGAACAGCGGAACTAATGAAAAACTGTTTTTT	CAWNSGTNEKLFF
TRBV23-1	NA	TRBJ2-5	TRBD2	TGCGCCAGCAAGAGGGAGGGAAAAGAGACCCAGTACTTC	CASKREGKETQYF
TRBV7-8	NA	TRBJ1-1	NA	TGTGCCAGCAGCTTAGCAGGGGTGAGCACTGAAGCTTTCTTT	CASSLAGVSTEAFF
TRBV9	NA	TRBJ2-1	NA	TGTGCCAGCAGCCCCTACGACAGGATCAATGAGCAGTTCTTC	CASSPYDRINEQFF
TRBV28	NA	TRBJ1-1	TRBD1	TGTGCCAGCAGCCCGGGACAGGACATGAACACTGAAGCTTTCTTT	CASSPGQDMNTEAFF
TRBV7-8	once	TRBJ2-3	TRBD2	TGTGCCAGCAGCTTAGCGTGCGATAGCGGGAGTTTTCCCAGGTTTTCAGATACGCAGTATTTT	CASSLACDSGSFPRFSDTQYF
TRBV7-8	NA	TRBJ2-1	TRBD1	TGTGCCAGCAGCAAGGACAGGGGTTACAATGAGCAGTTCTTC	CASSKDRGYNEQFF
TRBV6-5	few	TRBJ2-1	TRBD1	TGTGCCACCTCCCGACAGGGGACGTTTAGCGAGCAGTTCTTC	CATSRQGTFSEQFF
TRBV20-1	NA	TRBJ2-7	TRBD2	TGCAGTGCTGGTGCGGGACTAGCGGGAGGAAAGGGATCCTACGAGCAGTACTTC	CSAGAGLAGGKGSYEQYF
TRBV19	NA	TRBJ2-1	TRBD2	TGTGCCAGTAGATTAGGGACTAGCGGGAGTGATGAGCAGTTCTTC	CASRLGTSGSDEQFF